The present T cell receptor beta chain was sequenced within a study of T cells in Graves' hyperthyroidism and ophthalmopathy (dated by TCRdb to between 2019 and 2020). As for the study more broadly: Peripheral blood was collected at initial diagnosis, before any treatment. A discovery cohort of roughly 96 patients, 43 with Graves' ophthalmopathy and approximately 57 with stable Graves' hyperthyroidism, was used to find distinguishing TCR V-J signatures. An independent validation cohort of fewer than 20 hyperthyroidism patients and 17 patients who later progressed to ophthalmopathy tested prospective prediction of ophthalmopathy. The roughly 99 discovery patients were divided at random into training and test sets in a 7:3 ratio. In several Graves' hyperthyroidism patients, the study also compared T-cell repertoires from thyroid tissue with T-cell repertoires from blood. After blood sampling, hyperthyroidism patients were treated with methimazole at a starting dose of 30 mg daily, and ophthalmopathy patients were treated with high-dose intravenous methylprednisolone. TCR Vbeta CDR3 sequencing of 120 to 150 peripheral blood samples (43 ophthalmopathy, under 80 hyperthyroidism and some 17 progressor patients) is reported in the paper. The study at large found these results: In validation, the model predicted progression to ophthalmopathy a median of about 6 months before onset, with about 71% sensitivity and 72.22% specificity. Sample size was not statistically predetermined, and investigators were not blinded to group allocation. Most expanded thyroid clonotypes (frequency above 0.001) were also found in blood, which suggests that blood repertoires may mirror thyroid immune responses. In cross-validation, a model built on a 13 V-J signature told ophthalmopathy apart from stable hyperthyroidism with approximately 90% sensitivity and roughly 83% specificity, and in testing the same model reached 80%/75%.

The TCR beta CDR3 regions were amplified from the RNA transcripts. The first round of RT-PCR for the TCR CDR3 was performed with the HTBI primer set and the Qiagen OneStep RT-PCR kit. Libraries were constructed in a second round of multiplex PCR, after which size selection and purification were carried out. Sequencing of the libraries was done on an Illumina HiSeq2000 using paired-end 100 bp reads. The source study handled its data this way. SOAPnuke was used to process the raw data, removing reads that contained adapters or uncalled bases, had a mean Phred below 15, or lacked an exact match to the constant primer or identifier. COPE v1.2.5 was used to merge the high-quality paired reads, and each unique nucleotide sequence was defined as a clonotype. MiTCR v1.1 was used to align the clonotypes against IMGT TRBV, TRBD and TRBJ reference segments. The analysis included only V-J combinations with a frequency above 0.0001, which together covered more than 99% of the repertoires. The TCS score was defined as F50 (clonal expansion) divided by E x V (chaos), with BLOSUM62-based TCRdist calculated between CDR3 peptides within each V-J. Welch's t-statistics and random forest reduced 500 to 650 V-J features to 13, which were used in a naive Bayes classifier (R e1071). The Morisita-Horn index was used to measure how similar the thyroid and blood repertoires were. In-frame beta chains were kept once TCRdb had trimmed the public reads at Q25 with fastp and called clones with MiXCR. Every entry covers one CDR3 protein and lists the most common genes and DNA from its rows. In this record, the V and J calls reflect TCRdb's handling and not the investigators' own analysis. For this sample there are 700,000 to 850,000 distinct CDR3 sequences; 30% to 40% appear just once. The ten largest clones add up to around 32% of the sample.

Points on this clonotype: Its antigen has not been determined. Base quality data are lacking; no much larger clone is found one base away.

Inclusive of the bounding cysteine and phenylalanine, the CDR3 is 17 residues long. Kept here is only the CDR3 DNA, which spans 51 bases and is read in frame from base 1. V and J are trimmed by 5 bases and 0 bases, and the gene matches miss 10 bases of the junction. Stable Graves' hyperthyroidism was defined as the absence of progression to ophthalmopathy over 18 months of follow-up. The hyperthyroidism patients were between 18 and 65 years old and newly diagnosed, with a disease duration of less than 2 months. Any patient with an uncontrolled infection, another autoimmune disease, pregnancy or lactation was excluded. Diagnoses relied on clinical symptoms, serum thyroxine and TRAb, thyroid ultrasound and orbital computed tomography. PBMCs were separated from roughly 10 ml of fresh peripheral blood using Ficoll-Paque density gradient centrifugation. Total RNA was extracted using Trizol reagent, and RNA quality was assessed on an Agilent 2100 Bioanalyzer.

The rearrangement joined TRBV12-3 or TRBV12-4 to TRBJ2-5; 9 bases in the middle match TRBD1. Sequenced input: blood. This clonotype was sampled from a woman aged 40 to 55 with Graves' hyperthyroidism. The nucleotide sequence is given as TGTGCCAGCAGTACTCACCGGACAGGGGCCAACCAAGAGACCCAGTACTTC. Translated, it reads CASSTHRTGANQETQYF.